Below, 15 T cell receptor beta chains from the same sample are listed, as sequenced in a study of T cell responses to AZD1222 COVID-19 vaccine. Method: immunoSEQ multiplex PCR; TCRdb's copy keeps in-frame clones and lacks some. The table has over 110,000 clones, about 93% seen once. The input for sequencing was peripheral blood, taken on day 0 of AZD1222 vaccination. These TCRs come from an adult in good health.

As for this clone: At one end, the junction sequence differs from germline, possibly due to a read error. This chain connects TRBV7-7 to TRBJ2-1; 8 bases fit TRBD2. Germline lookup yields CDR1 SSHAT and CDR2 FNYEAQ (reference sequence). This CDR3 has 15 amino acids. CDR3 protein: CASSSRRGAYNEQFF. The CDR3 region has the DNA TGTGCTAGCAGCTCTCGGCGGGGGGCTTACAATGAGCAGTTCTTC. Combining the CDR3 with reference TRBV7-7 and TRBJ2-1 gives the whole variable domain GAGVSQSPRYKVTKRGQDVTLRCDPISSHATLYWYQQALGQGPEFLTYFNYEAQPDKSGLPSDRFSAERPEGSISTLTIQRTEQRDSAMYRCASSSRRGAYNEQFFGPGTRLTVL.

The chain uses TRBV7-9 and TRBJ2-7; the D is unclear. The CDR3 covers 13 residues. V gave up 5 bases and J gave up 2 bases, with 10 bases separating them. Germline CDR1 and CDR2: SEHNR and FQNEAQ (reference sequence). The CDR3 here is CASSHVGTYEQYF. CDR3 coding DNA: TGTGCCAGCAGCCATGTGGGGACCTACGAGCAGTACTTC. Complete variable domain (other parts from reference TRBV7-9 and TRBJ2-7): DTGVSQNPRHKITKRGQNVTFRCDPISEHNRLYWYRQTLGQGPEFLTYFQNEAQLEKSRLLSDRFSAERPKGSFSTLEIQRTEQGDSAMYLCASSHVGTYEQYFGPGTRLTVT.

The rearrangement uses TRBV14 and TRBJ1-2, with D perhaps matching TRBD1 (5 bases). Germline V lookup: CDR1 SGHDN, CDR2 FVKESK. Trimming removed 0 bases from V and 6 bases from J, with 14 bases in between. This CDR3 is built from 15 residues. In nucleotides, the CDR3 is TGTGCCAGCAGCCAAGATCTAGGCAGGGTCCATGGCTACACCTTC. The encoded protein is CASSQDLGRVHGYTF.

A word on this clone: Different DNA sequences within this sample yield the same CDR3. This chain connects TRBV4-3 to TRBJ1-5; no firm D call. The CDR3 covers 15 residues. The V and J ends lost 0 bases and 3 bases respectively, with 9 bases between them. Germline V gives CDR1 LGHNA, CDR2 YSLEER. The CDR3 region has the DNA TGCGCCAGCAGCCAAGATCGGGGTGCCAATCAGCCCCAGCATTTT. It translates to CASSQDRGANQPQHF.

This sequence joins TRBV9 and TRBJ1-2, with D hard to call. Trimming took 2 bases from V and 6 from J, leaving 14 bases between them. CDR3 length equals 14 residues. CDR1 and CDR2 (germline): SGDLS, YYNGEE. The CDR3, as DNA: TGTGCCAGCAGCGTGGGTGGAGGTACCCATGGCTACACCTTC. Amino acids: CASSVGGGTHGYTF.

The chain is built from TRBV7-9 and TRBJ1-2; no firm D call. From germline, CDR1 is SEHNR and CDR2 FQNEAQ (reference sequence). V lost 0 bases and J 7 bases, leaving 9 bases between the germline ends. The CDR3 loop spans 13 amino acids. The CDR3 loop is CASSLANPSGYTF. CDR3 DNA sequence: TGTGCCAGCAGCTTAGCGAACCCGAGTGGCTACACCTTC.

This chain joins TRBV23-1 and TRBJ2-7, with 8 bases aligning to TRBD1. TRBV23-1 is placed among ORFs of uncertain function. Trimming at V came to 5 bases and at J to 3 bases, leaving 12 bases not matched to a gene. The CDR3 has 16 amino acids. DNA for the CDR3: TGCGCCAGCAGTTCCGACTATACAGGGGGGAACTACGAGCAGTACTTC. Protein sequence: CASSSDYTGGNYEQYF.

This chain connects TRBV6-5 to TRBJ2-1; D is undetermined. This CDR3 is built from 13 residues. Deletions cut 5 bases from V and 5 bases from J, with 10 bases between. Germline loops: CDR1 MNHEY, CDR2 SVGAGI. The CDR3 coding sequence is TGTGCCAGCAGTATTCGGGTCCACAATGAGCAGTTCTTC. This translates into CASSIRVHNEQFF.

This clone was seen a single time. The CDR3 DNA reads TGTGCCAGCATCCAGTACAGGGGCAAGGAAGGCTACACCTTC. Translation: CASIQYRGKEGYTF. This sequence joins TRBV6-5 and TRBJ1-2; 7 nucleotides match TRBD1. Trimming took 7 bases from V and 8 from J; bases not matched to a gene: 13. Germline V CDR1 and CDR2: MNHEY, SVGAGI. The CDR3 runs to 14 residues.

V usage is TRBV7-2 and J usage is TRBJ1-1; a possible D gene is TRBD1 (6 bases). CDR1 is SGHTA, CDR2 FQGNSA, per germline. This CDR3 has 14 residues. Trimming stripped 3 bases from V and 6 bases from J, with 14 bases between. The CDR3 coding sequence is TGTGCCAGCAGCTTGGTTAACAGGGTCGCTGAAGCTTTCTTT. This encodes CASSLVNRVAEAFF.

CDR3 region: CASSYSIRGEQYF. The CDR3 region has the DNA TGTGCCAGCAGTTACTCGATCAGGGGCGAGCAGTACTTC. The chain carries TRBV6-5 and TRBJ2-7; D may be TRBD1 (6 bases). The CDR3 totals 13 residues. The ends were cut back, 0 bases at V and 6 bases at J, with 9 bases in the middle. Germline-derived CDR1 and CDR2 are MNHEY and SVGAGI.

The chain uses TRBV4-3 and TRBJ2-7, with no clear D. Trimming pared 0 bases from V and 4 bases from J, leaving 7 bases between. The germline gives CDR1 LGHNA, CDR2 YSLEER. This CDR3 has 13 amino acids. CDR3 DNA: TGCGCCAGCAGCCAAGACTCTGGGTACGAGCAGTACTTC. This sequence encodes CASSQDSGYEQYF.

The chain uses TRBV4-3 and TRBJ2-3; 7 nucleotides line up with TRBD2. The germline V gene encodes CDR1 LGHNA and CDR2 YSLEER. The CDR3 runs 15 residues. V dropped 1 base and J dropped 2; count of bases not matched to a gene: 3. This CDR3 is CASSQARDYTDTQYF. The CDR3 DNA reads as TGCGCCAGCAGCCAAGCCAGGGACTACACAGATACGCAGTATTTT.

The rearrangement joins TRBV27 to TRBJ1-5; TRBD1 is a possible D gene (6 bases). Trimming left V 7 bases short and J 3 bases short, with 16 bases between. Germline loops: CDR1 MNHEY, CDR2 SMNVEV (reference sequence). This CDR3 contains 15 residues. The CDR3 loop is CASTPSQGINQPQHF. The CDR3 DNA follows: TGTGCCAGCACTCCATCGCAGGGGATCAATCAGCCCCAGCATTTT.

The CDR3: CASSYLAGSTGEQYF. The CDR3 DNA follows: TGTGCCAGCAGTTATCTAGCGGGATCCACCGGCGAGCAGTACTTC. This sequence joins TRBV6-5 and TRBJ2-7, with 9 bases aligning to TRBD2. Germline loops: CDR1 MNHEY, CDR2 SVGAGI. V lost 3 bases, J lost 6 bases, and 9 bases stayed unmatched. CDR3 size: 15 residues.